This T cell receptor (beta chain) derives from a study of blood T cell repertoires in COVID-19. Study as a whole: Samples representing acute and convalescent COVID-19 were sourced from the United States, Italy and Spain. PBMCs, B-cell-depleted T cells, or T cells were the source of the cDNA or gDNA that made up the material.

Profiling relied on immunoSEQ multiplex PCR, and the TCRdb table lists in-frame clones only, not all of them. The data show around 160,000 clones, around 84% seen once. This clone was counted once. This CDR3 has 18 amino acids. V shed 4 bases and J 4 bases; nucleotides not matched to a gene: 10. Looked up from germline, CDR1 is SGHDN and CDR2 is FVKESK. The sequence was collected from a man aged 60 to 69 with active or convalescent COVID-19. The sequencing sample was made of peripheral blood. V and J are TRBV14 and TRBJ2-5, with 15 nucleotides matching TRBD2. CDR3 region: CASSPRTSGRGVVETQYF. CDR3 nucleotides: TGTGCCAGCAGCCCGAGGACTAGCGGGAGGGGTGTAGTAGAGACCCAGTACTTC.